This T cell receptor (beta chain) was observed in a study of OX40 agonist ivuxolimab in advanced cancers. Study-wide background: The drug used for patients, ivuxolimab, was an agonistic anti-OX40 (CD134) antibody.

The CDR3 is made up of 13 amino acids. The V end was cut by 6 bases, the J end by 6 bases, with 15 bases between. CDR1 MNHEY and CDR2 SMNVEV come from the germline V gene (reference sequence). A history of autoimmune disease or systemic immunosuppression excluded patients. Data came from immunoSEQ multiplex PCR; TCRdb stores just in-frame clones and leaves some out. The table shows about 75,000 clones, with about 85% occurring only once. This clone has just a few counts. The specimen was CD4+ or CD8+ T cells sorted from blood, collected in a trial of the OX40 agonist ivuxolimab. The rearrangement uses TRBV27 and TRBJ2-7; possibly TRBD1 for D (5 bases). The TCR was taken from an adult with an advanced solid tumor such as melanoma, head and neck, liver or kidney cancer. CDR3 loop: CASREQERGEQYF. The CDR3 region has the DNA TGTGCCAGCAGAGAACAGGAGCGTGGCGAGCAGTACTTC.